A single sample is the source of the 10 T cell receptor beta chains below, sequenced in a study of blood T cell repertoires in COVID-19. Libraries were prepared by immunoSEQ multiplex PCR; TCRdb keeps only in-frame clonotypes and omits some of them. Of roughly 50,000 clones in the sample, 90% are singletons; the top ten hold roughly 3.6%. Sequences were obtained from peripheral blood. Source of these receptors: a man aged 45-65 years with acute or convalescent COVID-19.

The CDR3 is CASSVGSLAGVPSIDTQYF. Written as DNA, the CDR3 is TGTGCCAGCAGCGTAGGTTCCCTAGCGGGAGTCCCGAGTATAGATACGCAGTATTTT. V and J are TRBV9 and TRBJ2-3; 10 bases are a match to TRBD2. This CDR3 has 19 residues. V trimming: 0 bases; J trimming: 5 bases; junction bases outside the gene matches: 15. CDR1 and CDR2 from the germline V gene are SGDLS and YYNGEE.

This chain joins TRBV5-1 and TRBJ1-4, with D maybe TRBD1 (5 bases). CDR1 SGHRS and CDR2 YFSETQ come from the germline V gene. V shed 2 bases and J shed 7 bases, with 12 bases lying between them. There are 14 residues in the CDR3. As DNA, the CDR3 is TGCGCCAGCAGCTTAGACAGCTTTCGTGAAAAACTGTTTTTT. It encodes CASSLDSFREKLFF.

The chain carries TRBV19 and TRBJ2-1; D is unclear. CDR1 LNHDA and CDR2 SQIVND come from the germline V gene (reference sequence). This CDR3 region has 15 residues. The CDR3 DNA reads TGTTCCTCGGCCGTAGCAGCAGACTCCTACAATGAGCAGTTCTTC. This sequence encodes CSSAVAADSYNEQFF. The variable domain in full, with the rest retrieved from reference TRBV19 and TRBJ2-1, is DGGITQSPKYLFRKEGQNVTLSCEQNLNHDAMYWYRQDPGQGLRLIYYSQIVNDFQKGDIAEGYSVSREKKESFPLTVTSAQKNPTAFYLCSSAVAADSYNEQFFGPGTRLTVL.

The chain employs TRBV29-1 and TRBJ2-2, with 16 bases lining up with TRBD2. V shed 7 bases, J shed 6 bases, and the junction held 8 bases outside the gene matches. This CDR3 contains 16 residues. The germline V gene encodes CDR1 SQVTM and CDR2 ANQGSEA. CDR3 loop: CSAGTSGRGGPGELFF. CDR3 DNA sequence: TGCAGCGCCGGGACTAGCGGGAGGGGCGGCCCCGGGGAGCTGTTTTTT.

This clone was found a few times. The chain has TRBV5-1 and TRBJ2-7, with a tentative D call TRBD1 (6 bases). Germline V gene lookup returns CDR1 SGHRS and CDR2 YFSETQ. The V gene lost 0 bases and the J gene lost 3 bases, with 22 bases spanning the gap. The length of the CDR3 is 18 residues. CDR3 in DNA: TGCGCCAGCAGCTTGGGTATTATGGCACAGGGACAAAACTACGAGCAGTACTTC. This encodes CASSLGIMAQGQNYEQYF.

The chain recombines TRBV29-1 with TRBJ2-3; 7 bases are shared with TRBD2. The CDR3 spans 15 residues. Germline V gene lookup returns CDR1 SQVTM and CDR2 ANQGSEA. Trimming removed 4 bases from V and 2 bases from J; junction bases left unmatched: 9. The CDR3 DNA sequence: TGCAGCGTTGTGGGGGGGACTGGGTACACAGATACGCAGTATTTT. Residues: CSVVGGTGYTDTQYF.

V gene TRBV11-3 combines with J gene TRBJ2-1; the match to TRBD2 covers 7 bases. The trim removed 5 bases at V and 2 bases at J, leaving 12 bases unmatched. This CDR3 is built from 17 residues. The V gene's germline CDR1 is SGHNT and CDR2 YENEEA. The CDR3 DNA reads as TGTGCCAGCAGCCGGCTCCTAGCGGTCACCGCCTACAATGAGCAGTTCTTC. Its translation is CASSRLLAVTAYNEQFF.

This chain connects TRBV18 to TRBJ2-7; 7 positions match TRBD2. The trim removed 4 bases at V and 0 bases at J, leaving 3 bases unmatched. The CDR3 totals 14 residues. Germline V gives CDR1 KGHSH, CDR2 LQKENI. The CDR3 reads CASSLSGISYEQYF. The CDR3 bases are TGTGCCAGCTCACTAAGCGGGATCTCCTACGAGCAGTACTTC.

The chain uses TRBV6-6 and TRBJ1-1; 10 nucleotides match TRBD1. The CDR3 covers 15 residues. Germline loops: CDR1 MNHNY, CDR2 SVGAGI (reference sequence). J was trimmed by 1 base and V by 5 bases; bases with no gene match: 4. The CDR3 DNA follows: TGTGCCAGCAGTACTAGGACAGGGGGGAACACTGAAGCTTTCTTT. Its translation: CASSTRTGGNTEAFF.

This clone was counted a single time. The chain employs TRBV7-9 and TRBJ2-3, with 8 bases that match TRBD2. The V segment lost 7 bases and the J segment 3 bases; nucleotides outside the gene matches: 9. The CDR3 covers 15 residues. Germline CDR1 and CDR2: SEHNR and FQNEAQ (reference sequence). CDR3 coding DNA: TGTGCCAGCACCCTCGGGACTAGGGGGACAGATACGCAGTATTTT. It yields the protein CASTLGTRGTDTQYF.